The source of this T cell receptor (beta chain) is a study of blood T cell repertoires in COVID-19. Overall study context: Both acute and convalescent COVID-19 samples were obtained from the United States, Italy and Spain. Sample material is recorded as cDNA or gDNA derived from T cells, B-cell-depleted T cells, or PBMCs.

The germline CDR1 and CDR2 sequences are SGHDT and YYEEEE. Trimming at V came to 4 bases and at J to 7 bases, leaving 13 bases not matched to a gene. CDR3 size: 15 residues. Per the study methods: Amplification of reference gene primers provided the estimated nucleated cell counts. Data came from immunoSEQ multiplex PCR; TCRdb stores just in-frame clones and leaves some out. V and J calls and clone size are those listed in that table; D and trimming were worked out from the DNA. The sample includes about 91,000 clones, roughly 86% of them seen just once. The V and J genes are TRBV5-6 and TRBJ1-2; 7 bases are shared with TRBD1. Material: peripheral blood. The TCR comes from a man over 45 with active or convalescent COVID-19. The CDR3 is CASSVWEAGGFGYTF. The CDR3 bases are TGTGCCAGCAGCGTCTGGGAAGCAGGGGGTTTTGGCTACACCTTC.